The 4 T cell receptor beta chains below were found in one sample sequenced in a study of T cell responses to AZD1222 COVID-19 vaccine. Assay used: immunoSEQ multiplex PCR; TCRdb lists only in-frame clones, some missing. Altogether about 120,000 clones are present, more than 80% being singletons, with the ten largest covering roughly 5.7%. This specimen was peripheral blood, taken on day 0 of AZD1222 vaccination. The origin of the receptors is an adult in good health.

The chain carries TRBV6-6 and TRBJ2-1; 7 bases fit TRBD1. Germline V gene sequence: CDR1 MNHNY, CDR2 SVGAGI (reference sequence). Trimming cost V 5 bases and J 4 bases; bases outside gene matches: 5. The CDR3 loop spans 14 amino acids. DNA for the CDR3: TGTGCCAGCAGTGAGGGGACAGTTTACAATGAGCAGTTCTTC. Encoded protein: CASSEGTVYNEQFF.

This clone appeared once. The chain has TRBV5-1 and TRBJ1-1, with 7 bases aligning to TRBD1. This CDR3 is 15 amino acids long. J gave up 0 bases and V 4 bases, and 6 bases lay outside the gene matches. Germline CDR1 is SGHRS and CDR2 is YFSETQ. CDR3 coding DNA: TGCGCCAGCAGCAGGCCACAGGGGATGAACACTGAAGCTTTCTTT. Its protein is CASSRPQGMNTEAFF.

This chain joins TRBV2 and TRBJ2-7, with D perhaps TRBD1 or TRBD2 (5 bases each). Germline V gene data show CDR1 as SNHLY and CDR2 as FYNNEI. V shed 7 bases and J shed 1 base, with 11 bases lying between them. This CDR3 has 13 amino acids. The CDR3 region has the DNA TGTGCCAGCAAACGGGACGGGTCCTACGAGCAGTACTTC. It is translated as CASKRDGSYEQYF.

This clone was observed a few times. The chain joins TRBV20-1 to TRBJ2-3, with 8 bases fitting TRBD1. Trimming at V came to 3 bases and at J to 3 bases, leaving 2 bases not matched to a gene. The CDR3 extends over 13 amino acids. The V gene's germline CDR1 is DFQATT and CDR2 SNEGSKA (reference sequence). CDR3 in DNA: TGCAGTGCTAGTACAGGGGGGACAGATACGCAGTATTTT. It yields the protein CSASTGGTDTQYF.